The clone carrying this TCR beta chain came up many times. Its antigen is unknown. The CDR3 spans 14 residues. Per germline, CDR1 SEHNR and CDR2 FQNEAQ (reference sequence). With 7 bases removed from V and 2 bases from J, the gap between germline ends came to 15 bases. This record comes from a study of T-cell memory formation after mild COVID-19. Sample barcodes and UMIs were carried by the TCR alpha and TCR beta cDNA libraries that 5'RACE generated with constant-segment primers. TCRdb fed the 5' RACE reads into MiXCR, producing one record per CDR3 protein. The table includes around 320,000 distinct CDR3 sequences, 15% to 20% detected once. Findings of the study overall: From day 15 to 85, contracting clones were balanced between CD4 and CD8, whereas later expanders leaned toward CD4+. Day 37-peaking second-wave clones had unconfirmed SARS-CoV-2 specificity. CD8+ contracting clones occupied EMRA, while CD4+ ones occupied mainly CM and EM.

Sequencing was done on a sample of PBMCs or a T cell subset sorted from them (not recorded which). The TCR sequence derives from a man aged 18-30 years who had mild COVID-19 (a few samples of this study predate the infection). Cell type and time point are not known. The chain carries TRBV7-9 and TRBJ2-7; D gene unclear. The CDR3 is CASTDLSRAYEQYV. For the CDR3, the DNA is TGTGCCAGCACCGACCTAAGCAGAGCCTACGAGCAGTACGTC.